This T cell receptor beta chain derives from a study of blood T cell repertoires in COVID-19 (TCRdb year 2020). With regard to the full study: Samples from collaborators originated in the United States, Italy and Spain and spanned both the acute and convalescent phases of COVID-19. The material from the prospective study consisted of cDNA or gDNA derived from T cells, B-cell-depleted T cells, or PBMCs. Subjects who had been exposed to COVID-19, were actively infected with it, or had recovered from it provided the deeply sampled blood TCRbeta repertoires that made up the dataset. The repertoires were made available in a free public database intended to serve as a resource for research on the immune response to SARS-CoV-2. The samples were drawn from the first 160 participants of the ongoing ImmuneRACE study and from some 1,300 subjects provided by 6 global collaborators. Sample metadata almost always included a de-identified subject ID, COVID-19 status, age in years and sex. Where available, HLA class I and class II types were taken from metadata supplied by the sample provider and were not determined by assay-based typing. What the research found in general, with its limitations: Clinical and demographic metadata were provided uncurated, with the amount varying by source and participant.

A remark on this clone: The antigen it binds to is not known. Qualities for individual bases were not recorded, and no much larger clone is one base off.

Trimming takes 6 bases off V and 3 bases off J; junction bases not matched to a gene: 6. For CDR1 and CDR2, the germline V gene lists MNHEY and SVGAGI. There are 15 amino acids in the CDR3, from cysteine to phenylalanine inclusive. Of all the DNA, just the CDR3 is kept, 45 bases in frame from base 1. The immunoSEQ Assay, a bias-controlled multiplex PCR, was used to amplify TCRbeta CDR3 regions from genomic DNA. Turning to the authors' computational methods: Nucleated cell counts per sample were estimated from amplification of reference gene primers within the assay. Sequence reads were collapsed and filtered to measure the absolute abundance of every unique TCRbeta CDR3 rearrangement. Productive Simpson clonality was computed per sample as the square root of Simpson's diversity index over productive rearrangements. Sourced from immuneACCESS, this table was stored by TCRdb with only in-frame sequences that have V and J called. A share of the clones is absent; for the studies checked, an unresolved V gene accounts for under half, and the remainder has no known explanation. V and J calls plus clone size are reproduced from that table; the DNA served to infer D and trimming. This sample gives a few hundred thousand clones in total; 84% of them show up just once. The top ten hold about 7% of the sample.

Participants in the prospective study were enrolled through a virtual design, were aged about 18 to 90 years, and lived in fewer than 30 United States geographic areas. In the prospective study, cohorts were assigned on the basis of participant-reported clinical history obtained from a screening survey and a study questionnaire. Recovered participants in ImmuneRACE Cohort 3 were defined by two consecutive negative NP/OP PCR tests, clearance by a healthcare professional, or resolution of symptoms. In the prospective study, whole blood, serum and a nasopharyngeal or oropharyngeal swab were collected from each participant by mobile phlebotomists. Participants in the prospective study had the option to provide additional blood draws and questionnaires over a roughly 2-month period. Blood samples from the prospective study were shipped frozen or at room temperature prior to DNA extraction.

The material sequenced was PBMCs or T cells enriched from blood (not recorded which). The receptor's source is a woman in her thirties or forties who had recovered from COVID-19. The receptor chain draws on TRBV6-5 and TRBJ1-5, with 9 central nucleotides matching TRBD1. CDR3 region: CASSPTGGYNQPQHF. At the DNA level, the sequence is TGTGCCAGCAGCCCGACAGGGGGGTACAATCAGCCCCAGCATTTT.